The clone carrying this T cell receptor (beta chain) has only one observation. The repertoire was sequenced with immunoSEQ multiplex PCR; TCRdb's copy has only in-frame clones and lacks some. The sample holds roughly 120,000 clones, almost 85% seen once. This entry is derived from a study of blood T cell repertoires in COVID-19. Study summary: T cells, B-cell-depleted T cells, or PBMCs supplied cDNA or gDNA.

The CDR3 is 16 residues long. Germline CDR1 SGHRS, CDR2 YFSETQ. The junction had 9 bases not matched to a gene; V was cut back by 0 bases and J by 9 bases. The source material was peripheral blood. The sequence was obtained from a man aged 70-80 years with active or convalescent COVID-19. This chain links TRBV5-1 with TRBJ2-4; 10 bases map to TRBD2. CDR3 DNA: TGCGCCAGCAGCTTGGCCGTTTGGACTAGCGGTAGCATTCAGTACTTC. Its protein product is CASSLAVWTSGSIQYF.